The rows below give T cell receptor beta chains drawn from one sample of a study of circulating CD8 cells and anti-PD-1 response in melanoma. Using its own MiXCR run on the reads, TCRdb lists one record per CDR3 protein. The repertoire holds 400 to 450 distinct CDR3 sequences, with 6.5% to 8% as singletons. Sequencing used CD8+ T cells from PBMCs, obtained at baseline or after one month of anti-PD-1 therapy (not recorded which). The receptors were sampled from a human donor with melanoma. Both conserved end residues are part of each CDR3. The D gene is left open where the match is weak. Clone size is given for some rows only: seen once, a few or many times, or a class if the clone is expanded.

clone size,V gene,D gene,J gene,CDR3 protein,CDR3 DNA
medium-sized,TRBV27,TRBD2,TRBJ2-1,CASRIIAGSSYNEQFF,TGTGCCAGCAGGATTATAGCGGGAAGCTCCTACAATGAGCAGTTCTTC
-,TRBV19,-,TRBJ2-2,CASGAGLYTGELFF,TGTGCCAGTGGGGCGGGGCTTTACACCGGGGAGCTGTTTTTT
-,TRBV28,TRBD2,TRBJ2-3,CASSVLAGADTQYF,TGTGCCAGCAGTGTACTAGCGGGAGCAGATACGCAGTATTTT
medium-sized,TRBV20-1,-,TRBJ2-7,CSAPGGGGYEQYF,TGCAGTGCTCCTGGGGGAGGGGGCTACGAGCAGTACTTC
medium-sized,TRBV19,-,TRBJ2-2,CASNWGPNTGELFF,TGTGCCAGTAATTGGGGGCCGAACACCGGGGAGCTGTTTTTT
medium-sized,TRBV20-1,-,TRBJ2-7,CSARDLLDRTTYEQYF,TGCAGTGCTAGAGATCTGCTAGACAGAACAACATACGAGCAGTACTTC
medium-sized,TRBV28,TRBD1,TRBJ2-7,CASSSHLTGKGFEQYF,TGTGCCAGCAGTTCCCATTTGACAGGGAAAGGTTTCGAGCAGTACTTC
medium-sized,TRBV7-3,-,TRBJ2-3,CASSLGGTDTQYF,TGTGCCAGCAGCTTAGGCGGCACAGATACGCAGTATTTT
large,TRBV12-3/TRBV12-4,-,TRBJ2-3,CASRGALRDTQYF,TGTGCCAGCCGCGGGGCTCTTAGGGATACGCAGTATTTT
medium-sized,TRBV28,-,TRBJ2-1,CASSFRGQVHNEQFF,TGTGCCAGCAGTTTTCGGGGCCAGGTCCACAATGAGCAGTTCTTC
medium-sized,TRBV19,TRBD1,TRBJ2-7,CASSSPWSGTGGSYEQYF,TGTGCCAGTAGTAGCCCTTGGTCCGGGACAGGGGGCTCATACGAGCAGTACTTC
few,TRBV28,-,TRBJ1-1,CASSLTPSGTKAFF,TGTGCCAGCAGTTTAACTCCTTCAGGAACTAAAGCTTTCTTT
medium-sized,TRBV29-1,TRBD2,TRBJ2-1,CSVEVWERGFNEQFF,TGCAGCGTTGAAGTATGGGAGCGGGGTTTCAATGAGCAGTTCTTC